These 26 T cell receptor beta chains were sequenced from one sample in a study of T cells in Graves' hyperthyroidism and ophthalmopathy. Amplified TCR beta CDR3 regions came from RNA transcripts. HTBI primers drove first-round RT-PCR of the TCR CDR3. TCRdb ran MiXCR on the multiplex PCR reads and lists one entry per CDR3 protein. The profile covers 540,000 or so distinct CDR3 sequences, with under 60% appearing a single time and 19% taken by the ten largest. Sequencing was done on a sample of peripheral blood or thyroid tissue (not recorded which). The receptors were sampled from an adult woman with Graves' disease, either hyperthyroidism or ophthalmopathy (not recorded which).

The rearrangement links TRBV10-3 to TRBJ1-6; D is unclear. V lost 4 bases and J 10 bases, leaving 11 bases between the germline ends. Germline CDR1 ENHRY, CDR2 SYGVKD. This CDR3 region has 13 residues. This CDR3 reads CAISGLGRSPLHF. The CDR3 DNA reads TGTGCCATCAGTGGACTAGGGCGGTCACCCCTCCACTTT.

To note about this clonotype: A read error may produce the germline difference seen at one junction end. The chain links TRBV6-5 to TRBJ1-3; 7 bases agree with TRBD1. The CDR3 has 15 amino acids. Per germline, CDR1 MNHEY and CDR2 SVGAGI. The CDR3 protein is CAISPDRAAGNTIYF. Here the CDR3 DNA reads TGTGCCATCAGTCCCGACAGGGCGGCTGGAAACACCATATATTTT.

Note on this clonotype: One junction end does not reproduce the germline sequence, and a read error may be involved. The V and J genes are TRBV2 and TRBJ2-2; no firm D call. Germline CDR1 reads SNHLY; CDR2 reads FYNNEI. CDR3 length equals 10 residues. The CDR3 region has the DNA TGTGTCAGCAGTCCAGGGGAGCTGTTTTTT. Translation: CVSSPGELFF.

This clonotype was detected many times. The gene calls are TRBV3-1 and TRBJ1-2; D call uncertain. Germline CDR1 LGHDT, CDR2 YNNKEL (reference sequence). This CDR3 is built from 13 residues. With 4 bases removed from V and 6 bases from J, the gap between germline ends came to 12 bases. The CDR3 reads CASSREAQHGYTF. In nucleotides, the CDR3 is TGTGCCAGCAGCCGAGAGGCTCAGCATGGCTACACCTTC. Looking up the rest from reference TRBV3-1 and TRBJ1-2 gives the full variable domain: DTAVSQTPKYLVTQMGNDKSIKCEQNLGHDTMYWYKQDSKKFLKIMFSYNNKELIINETVPNRFSPKSPDKAHLNLHINSLELGDSAVYFCASSREAQHGYTFGSGTRLTVV.

The chain employs TRBV10-3 and TRBJ2-7; 7 positions agree with TRBD2. This CDR3 region has 16 residues. Losses at the gene ends were 7 bases for V and 0 bases for J; bases not matched to a gene: 12. The germline V gene encodes CDR1 ENHRY and CDR2 SYGVKD. CDR3 in amino acids: CAINSGTERDSYEQYF. The CDR3 coding sequence is TGTGCCATCAACTCCGGGACGGAGCGGGACTCCTACGAGCAGTACTTC.

The gene calls are TRBV29-1 and TRBJ2-2; 8 nucleotides match TRBD1. This CDR3 spans 15 amino acids. CDR1 and CDR2 from the germline V gene are SQVTM and ANQGSEA. Trimming removed 5 bases from V and 5 bases from J; junction bases left unmatched: 10. For the CDR3, the DNA is TGCAGCGTTCTTGCCGAGACAGGGGAAACCGGGGAGCTGTTTTTT. Translating gives CSVLAETGETGELFF.

The chain joins TRBV12-3 or TRBV12-4 to TRBJ2-7; 9 bases line up with TRBD1. The CDR3 has 13 residues. V lost 6 bases and J lost 6; bases outside the gene matches: 6. CDR3 DNA: TGTGCCAGCAGGCCCCCGGGACAGGGCGAGCAGTACTTC. As protein: CASRPPGQGEQYF.

The V gene is TRBV28, the J gene TRBJ2-5, with TRBD2 identical over 8 bases. Germline lookup yields CDR1 MDHEN and CDR2 SYDVKM. V dropped 6 bases and J dropped 5; count of bases not matched to a gene: 11. This CDR3 spans 15 amino acids. The CDR3 reads CASRNPQGTRETQYF. Written as DNA, the CDR3 is TGTGCCAGCAGAAACCCCCAGGGGACTAGGGAGACCCAGTACTTC.

This clonotype has a handful of counts. The V and J genes are TRBV10-3 and TRBJ1-5; D is possibly TRBD1 (6 bases). Germline V gene sequence: CDR1 ENHRY, CDR2 SYGVKD. The CDR3 is made up of 12 amino acids. CDR3: CARGGIHQPQHF. The CDR3 bases are TGTGCTAGAGGGGGAATACATCAGCCCCAGCATTTT.

This clonotype was seen at least ten times. The chain is built from TRBV9 and TRBJ1-1, with D hard to call. CDR3 length equals 13 residues. Germline lookup yields CDR1 SGDLS and CDR2 YYNGEE. V dropped 6 bases and J dropped 1 base, with 10 bases sitting between them. The CDR3: CASTSAQNTEAFF. The CDR3 DNA is TGTGCCAGCACCTCCGCGCAGAACACTGAAGCTTTCTTT.

This clonotype was seen at least ten times. The rearrangement links TRBV19 to TRBJ1-1; D unclear. This CDR3 is 15 amino acids long. Trimming stripped 8 bases from V and 5 bases from J, with 21 bases between. The germline V gene encodes CDR1 LNHDA and CDR2 SQIVND (reference sequence). The CDR3 region has the DNA TGTGCCAGTCTCCCTCCCCGCGGGGTGGGGACTGAAGCTTTCTTT. This sequence encodes CASLPPRGVGTEAFF.

The chain links TRBV11-2 to TRBJ1-5; 7 nucleotides match TRBD1. The CDR3 is 15 residues long. Trimming removed 2 bases from V and 6 bases from J; junction bases left unmatched: 7. Germline-derived CDR1 and CDR2 are SGHAT and FQNNGV. The CDR3 region has the DNA TGTGCCAGCAGCTTATTCACAGGGGCGGGTCAGCCCCAGCATTTT. It translates to CASSLFTGAGQPQHF.

J is TRBJ2-7 and V is TRBV25-1; tentative D call: TRBD2 (6 bases). The germline gives CDR1 MGHDK, CDR2 SYGVNS. The CDR3 is made up of 10 amino acids. The CDR3 loop reads CASGVYEQYF. In nucleotides, the CDR3 is TGTGCTAGCGGTGTATACGAGCAGTACTTC.

The chain couples TRBV10-3 to TRBJ1-6, with D perhaps TRBD1 (6 bases). V was shortened by 4 bases and J by 10 bases, with 17 bases between the two germline ends. Germline-derived CDR1 and CDR2 are ENHRY and SYGVKD. The CDR3 is made up of 15 amino acids. Here the CDR3 reads CAISAKSGVVSPLHF. The CDR3 DNA reads as TGTGCCATCAGTGCTAAGTCAGGGGTAGTCTCACCCCTCCACTTT.

The V call is TRBV7-2, the J call TRBJ2-7; 10 bases line up with TRBD2. Germline V CDR1 and CDR2: SGHTA, FQGNSA. This CDR3 has 13 residues. V gave up 5 bases and J gave up 9 bases; unmatched junction bases: 7. CDR3 nucleotides: TGTGCCAGCAGCGCCGGAAGACTAGCGGGGCAGTACTTC. Its protein product is CASSAGRLAGQYF.

This clonotype was observed many times. The gene calls are TRBV20-1 and TRBJ2-7, with a weak D call TRBD1 (5 bases). V was cut by 1 base and J by 4 bases, with 11 bases left in between. This CDR3 contains 13 residues. Germline CDR1 DFQATT, CDR2 SNEGSKA (reference sequence). The CDR3 loop reads CSARGQGTYEQYF. CDR3 nucleotide sequence: TGCAGTGCTAGAGGTCAGGGAACGTACGAGCAGTACTTC.

This clonotype was counted ten times or more. V and J are TRBV15 and TRBJ2-7, with 12 bases aligning to TRBD2. The CDR3 totals 15 residues. The germline CDR1 and CDR2 sequences are LNHNV and YYDKDF (reference sequence). The ends lost 3 bases at V and 1 base at J; junction bases unmatched: 1. The CDR3 DNA sequence: TGTGCCACCAGCAGGCTAGCGGGAGGGTCCTACGAGCAGTACTTC. This translates into CATSRLAGGSYEQYF.

This clonotype was observed a few times. This sequence joins TRBV3-1 and TRBJ1-4; TRBD1 matches at 8 bases. Germline V gives CDR1 LGHDT, CDR2 YNNKEL (reference sequence). The junction had 7 bases not matched to a gene; V was cut back by 2 bases and J by 8 bases. The CDR3 extends over 15 amino acids. CDR3 DNA: TGTGCCAGCAGCCAATACGACAGGGGTTTGGAAAAACTGTTTTTT. It yields the protein CASSQYDRGLEKLFF.

This clonotype has a handful of counts. The chain uses TRBV20-1 and TRBJ1-4, with 10 bases identical to TRBD1. V lost 3 bases to trimming and J lost 7 bases; unmatched junction nucleotides: 8. The CDR3 runs 15 residues. CDR1 is DFQATT, CDR2 SNEGSKA, per germline (reference sequence). The CDR3, as DNA: TGCAGTGCTAGGTCCCGGGACAGGGGCGGTGAAAAACTGTTTTTT. This sequence encodes CSARSRDRGGEKLFF.

This clonotype occurred many times. The chain links TRBV7-2 to TRBJ2-6, with D maybe TRBD1 (5 bases). CDR1 is SGHTA and CDR2 is FQGNSA in the germline V gene. V lost 4 bases and J 1 base, leaving 14 bases between the germline ends. CDR3 length equals 17 residues. The CDR3: CASSYLGHLSGANVLTF. The CDR3 nucleotides read TGTGCCAGCAGCTACCTCGGACACTTATCTGGGGCCAACGTCCTGACTTTC.

The chain has TRBV7-2 and TRBJ2-5, with 7 bases fitting TRBD2. Germline CDR1 is SGHTA and CDR2 is FQGNSA. The V and J ends lost 8 bases and 4 bases, in that order; junction bases with no gene match: 19. This CDR3 is built from 17 residues. CDR3 nucleotides: TGTGCCAGCGGGCCCCCATCGCGGGGGAGGAGTTTAGAGACCCAGTACTTC. Translated: CASGPPSRGRSLETQYF.

This clonotype was recorded at least ten times. The V gene is TRBV7-9, the J gene TRBJ1-1; D gene uncertain. The CDR3 totals 13 residues. Trimming took 5 bases from V and 5 from J, leaving 12 bases between them. CDR1 SEHNR and CDR2 FQNEAQ come from the germline V gene (reference sequence). The CDR3 DNA is TGTGCCAGCAGCCCGGGTGGATATACTGAAGCTTTCTTT. Protein sequence: CASSPGGYTEAFF.

The gene calls are TRBV24-1 and TRBJ2-5, with unresolved D. Trimming stripped 3 bases from V and 4 bases from J, with 14 bases between. Germline V CDR1 and CDR2: KGHDR, SFDVKD. The CDR3 has 15 residues. DNA of the CDR3: TGTGCCACCAGTGATGGGTCAACGGGTAGAGAGACCCAGTACTTC. This sequence encodes CATSDGSTGRETQYF.

This clonotype was seen a handful of times. This chain connects TRBV29-1 to TRBJ2-3; possible D gene TRBD2, 6 bases. Per the germline V gene, CDR1 is SQVTM and CDR2 is ANQGSEA. The CDR3 has 12 amino acids. Trimming pared 4 bases from V and 3 bases from J, leaving 8 bases between. CDR3 region: CSVGRGTDTQYF. Here the CDR3 DNA reads TGCAGCGTTGGACGGGGGACAGATACGCAGTATTTT.

This chain connects TRBV29-1 to TRBJ1-1, with unresolved D. CDR1 and CDR2 from the germline V gene are SQVTM and ANQGSEA. Between the trimmed V and J ends, which lost 8 bases and 1 base, there was a span of 14 bases. The CDR3 sequence is 13 residues long. The CDR3 DNA follows: TGCAGCACACGACCAAACCCGAACACTGAAGCTTTCTTT. Amino acid sequence: CSTRPNPNTEAFF.

The chain links TRBV29-1 to TRBJ1-2; D is perhaps TRBD1 (5 bases). CDR1 and CDR2 from the germline V gene are SQVTM and ANQGSEA. V was shortened by 8 bases and J by 6 bases, with 16 bases between the two germline ends. The CDR3 consists of 12 residues. The DNA of the CDR3 is TGCAGCTCTAGGGCCGGGGCCGATGGCTACACCTTC. Its translation is CSSRAGADGYTF.